These T cell receptor beta chains were read from a single sample in a study of CD8+CD57+ T cells in acquired aplastic anemia. TCRdb itself ran the reads through MiXCR, one entry per CDR3 protein. The table records 100,000 to 150,000 distinct CDR3 sequences, less than 50% of them present only once. Sequenced sample: sorted CD4+, CD8+, or CD8+CD57+ T cells (not recorded which) from PBMCs. The receptors come from a human donor with aplastic anemia. Each CDR3 is given with its conserved first and last residue. D genes are given only for firm matches. Clone size is shown for a subset of rows, as once, few, many or a class of expanded clone.

CASSQTGTVNSPLHF	TGTGCCAGCAGCCAAACCGGGACAGTTAATTCACCCCTCCACTTT	TRBD1	many	TRBV3-1	TRBJ1-6
CASSWDSYEQYF	TGTGCCAGCAGCTGGGACAGTTACGAGCAGTACTTC	TRBD1	many	TRBV5-5	TRBJ2-7
CASSGRTTTDTQYF	TGCGCCAGCAGCGGGAGGACTACTACAGATACGCAGTATTTT	-	-	TRBV4-3	TRBJ2-3
CASRAPGTGGQSRNYGYTF	TGTGCCAGCAGAGCTCCCGGGACAGGGGGCCAAAGTCGAAACTATGGCTACACCTTC	TRBD1	once	TRBV2	TRBJ1-2
CASNLAGYTNVLTF	TGTGCCAGCAACTTGGCGGGGTATACCAACGTCCTGACTTTC	-	few	TRBV5-6	TRBJ2-6
CASSRLAGINEQFF	TGTGCCAGCAGCCGACTAGCGGGGATCAATGAGCAGTTCTTC	TRBD2	many	TRBV7-3	TRBJ2-1
CASSLTGDRGNEQYF	TGTGCCAGCAGTTTAACCGGGGACAGGGGGAACGAGCAGTACTTC	TRBD1	few	TRBV27	TRBJ2-7
CAISAGTAIGNQPQHF	TGTGCCATCAGTGCTGGCACAGCGATTGGCAATCAGCCCCAGCATTTT	-	many	TRBV10-3	TRBJ1-5
CASSFPRTGGRDGYTF	TGTGCCAGCAGTTTCCCTCGGACAGGGGGCCGTGATGGCTACACCTTC	TRBD1	few	TRBV28	TRBJ1-2
CSAPRTGSQETQYF	TGCAGTGCTCCCCGGACAGGTTCCCAAGAGACCCAGTACTTC	TRBD1	many	TRBV20-1	TRBJ2-5
CASSSDRAEGYTF	TGTGCCAGCAGCTCGGACAGGGCAGAAGGCTACACCTTC	TRBD1	many	TRBV7-9	TRBJ1-2
CASSSGTGYEEKLFF	TGCGCCAGCAGCTCGGGGACAGGGTACGAGGAAAAACTGTTTTTT	TRBD1	many	TRBV5-1	TRBJ1-4
CASSQDPQGYSGNTIYF	TGCGCCAGCAGCCAAGACCCGCAGGGTTACTCTGGAAACACCATATATTTT	-	-	TRBV4-3	TRBJ1-3
CSAQPGHVTEAFF	TGCAGTGCCCAGCCGGGACACGTCACTGAAGCTTTCTTT	-	many	TRBV20-1	TRBJ1-1
CATSVATSGVSDTQYF	TGTGCCACCAGTGTCGCGACTAGCGGGGTGTCAGATACGCAGTATTTT	TRBD2	many	TRBV24-1	TRBJ2-3
CACRQQGLGTEAFF	TGTGCCTGTCGTCAACAGGGGTTAGGCACTGAAGCTTTCTTT	TRBD1	-	TRBV3-1	TRBJ1-1
CASSEGQGRSGYTF	TGTGCCAGCAGTGAAGGACAGGGGAGGAGTGGCTACACCTTC	TRBD1	-	TRBV2	TRBJ1-2
CASSHRGEETQYF	TGTGCCAGCAGTCACAGGGGAGAAGAGACCCAGTACTTC	TRBD1	many	TRBV27	TRBJ2-5
CASRQGADYGYTF	TGTGCCAGCAGACAGGGGGCGGACTATGGCTACACCTTC	TRBD1	-	TRBV10-3	TRBJ1-2
CASSDGLATYNEQFF	TGTGCCAGCAGCGATGGACTAGCGACTTACAATGAGCAGTTCTTC	TRBD2	-	TRBV7-8	TRBJ2-1
CSVEGGEGNQPQYF	TGCAGCGTGGAGGGGGGAGAGGGCAATCAGCCCCAGTACTTC	-	-	TRBV29-1	TRBJ2-5
CSVAGPISTEAFF	TGCAGCGTTGCAGGGCCTATAAGCACTGAAGCTTTCTTT	-	-	TRBV29-1	TRBJ1-1
CASNPQGQPQHF	TGTGCCAGTAACCCTCAGGGTCAGCCCCAGCATTTT	-	many	TRBV19	TRBJ1-5
CASSLLMGQGAEAFF	TGTGCCAGCAGCCTTCTAATGGGGCAGGGGGCTGAAGCTTTCTTT	TRBD1	few	TRBV3-1	TRBJ1-1
CASSVLGQGNSPLHF	TGTGCCAGCAGCGTCCTGGGACAGGGGAATTCACCCCTCCACTTT	TRBD1	-	TRBV9	TRBJ1-6
CSVEDSSRQQYEQYF	TGCAGCGTTGAGGACTCTTCCCGACAGCAATACGAGCAGTACTTC	-	-	TRBV29-1	TRBJ2-7
CASRKAANTEAFF	TGTGCCAGCAGGAAGGCAGCGAACACTGAAGCTTTCTTT	-	many	TRBV5-4	TRBJ1-1
CASSIRGNSISGNTIYF	TGTGCCAGTAGTATAAGGGGTAACTCTATCTCTGGAAACACCATATATTTT	-	many	TRBV19	TRBJ1-3